The 14 T cell receptor beta chains below come from one sample, sequenced in a study of cytomegalovirus exposure and HLA in healthy donors. With 60 Vbeta and 13 Jbeta primers, the PCR was carried out. The repertoire was sequenced with immunoSEQ multiplex PCR; TCRdb's copy has only in-frame clones and lacks some. The table records about 160,000 clones, about four fifths of them present only once. Input material: PBMCs. These receptors were collected from a male donor in good health and CMV-seropositive.

The chain recombines TRBV5-1 with TRBJ2-5, with D perhaps TRBD1 (6 bases). V lost 3 bases to trimming and J lost 1 base, with 13 bases between them. Germline V gives CDR1 SGHRS, CDR2 YFSETQ. The CDR3 covers 15 residues. Here the CDR3 DNA reads TGCGCCAGCAGCTCTAGACAGGCCCCCCAAGAGACCCAGTACTTC. Protein product: CASSSRQAPQETQYF.

V gene TRBV5-4 combines with J gene TRBJ2-5, with D unclear. The J call may be in error: the DNA end matches TRBJ2-7 better. Germline V gene lookup returns CDR1 SGHNT and CDR2 YYREEE (reference sequence). The CDR3 consists of 14 residues. DNA of the CDR3: TGTGCCAGCAGCCTCTCCCCGGTATCCTACGAGCAGTACTTC. It codes for CASSLSPVSYEQYF.

The CDR3 protein is CASSPSSSGSYNEQFF. The CDR3 bases are TGTGCCAGCAGCCCATCTTCTAGCGGCTCCTACAATGAGCAGTTCTTC. This sequence joins TRBV7-2 and TRBJ2-1, with 7 bases aligning to TRBD2. This CDR3 has 16 amino acids. With V trimmed by 5 bases and J by 0 bases, 7 bases remained unmatched. Germline V lookup: CDR1 SGHTA, CDR2 FQGNSA.

The chain combines TRBV7-8 with TRBJ2-7; D may be TRBD2 (6 bases). The CDR3 is 16 residues long. In germline, CDR1 is SGHVS, CDR2 FQNEAQ. Deletions cut 4 bases from V and 1 base from J, with 17 bases between. In DNA form, the CDR3 reads TGTGCCAGCAGCTCCCCTCAAAGGGGAGGATCCTACGAGCAGTACTTC. Its protein is CASSSPQRGGSYEQYF.

The table lists this clone with a count of one. This chain connects TRBV7-9 to TRBJ2-5; possible D gene TRBD1, 6 bases. This CDR3 is built from 16 residues. CDR1 is SEHNR and CDR2 is FQNEAQ in the germline V gene (reference sequence). Trimming shortened V by 5 bases and J by 0 bases, and 16 bases separated the two germline ends. CDR3 amino acids: CASSTPQGTYQETQYF. CDR3 nucleotide sequence: TGTGCCAGCAGCACTCCCCAGGGGACATACCAAGAGACCCAGTACTTC.

This clone occurred once. The chain is built from TRBV6-1 and TRBJ2-7; D may be TRBD1 (6 bases). Trimming cost V 8 bases and J 2 bases, with 16 bases left between them. Germline CDR1 is MNHNS and CDR2 is SASEGT. The CDR3 length is 14 residues. Written as DNA, the CDR3 is TGTGCCAGCTCGGAATGGGACATAACCTACGAGCAGTACTTC. Its protein is CASSEWDITYEQYF.

The rearrangement joins TRBV6-1 to TRBJ2-1; 7 nucleotides agree with TRBD1. There are 13 residues in the CDR3. The trim removed 5 bases at V and 15 bases at J, leaving 13 bases unmatched. Germline CDR1 MNHNS, CDR2 SASEGT. The CDR3 region is CASSPPGARGSFF. Written as DNA, the CDR3 is TGTGCCAGCAGTCCGCCCGGCGCCAGGGGGTCGTTCTTC.

The V and J genes are TRBV5-6 and TRBJ2-1, with no clear D. CDR1 and CDR2 from the germline V gene are SGHDT and YYEEEE. Trimming removed 5 bases from V and 6 bases from J, with 9 bases in between. The CDR3 extends over 12 amino acids. As DNA, the CDR3 is TGTGCCAGCAGTTTTACTCGCAATGAGCAGTTCTTC. Translating gives CASSFTRNEQFF. The variable domain in full, with the rest retrieved from reference TRBV5-6 and TRBJ2-1, is DAGVTQSPTHLIKTRGQQVTLRCSPKSGHDTVSWYQQALGQGPQFIFQYYEEEERQRGNFPDRFSGHQFPNYSSELNVNALLLGDSALYLCASSFTRNEQFFGPGTRLTVL.

V usage is TRBV9 and J usage is TRBJ2-7, with 7 nucleotides matching TRBD1. This CDR3 has 15 residues. Germline CDR1 reads SGDLS; CDR2 reads YYNGEE. The ends lost 4 bases at V and 4 bases at J; junction bases unmatched: 11. The CDR3 coding sequence is TGTGCCAGCAGCCCCCCGGAGAGGGGGCTATACGAGCAGTACTTC. This codes for CASSPPERGLYEQYF.

This chain's CDR3 is CASSLARTISNQPQHF. In nucleotides, the CDR3 is TGTGCCAGCAGCTTAGCGAGAACCATTAGCAATCAGCCCCAGCATTTT. The chain joins TRBV7-8 to TRBJ1-5; the D is unclear. Trimming removed 0 bases from V and 0 bases from J, with 9 bases in between. From germline, CDR1 is SGHVS and CDR2 FQNEAQ. This CDR3 has 16 residues. Looking up the rest from reference TRBV7-8 and TRBJ1-5 gives the full variable domain: GAGVSQSPRYKVAKRGQDVALRCDPISGHVSLFWYQQALGQGPEFLTYFQNEAQLDKSGLPSDRFFAERPEGSVSTLKIQRTQQEDSAVYLCASSLARTISNQPQHFGDGTRLSIL.

The V gene is TRBV7-2, the J gene TRBJ2-1; unclear D gene. Germline V lookup: CDR1 SGHTA, CDR2 FQGNSA. This CDR3 is 13 amino acids long. Between the trimmed V and J ends, which lost 7 bases and 6 bases, there was a span of 13 bases. CDR3 amino acids: CASKVRQGNEQFF. CDR3 bases: TGTGCCAGCAAGGTGAGACAAGGCAATGAGCAGTTCTTC.

Comments on this clone: One junction end does not reproduce the germline sequence, and a read error may be involved. V and J are TRBV19 and TRBJ2-6; a weak D match, TRBD1 (5 bases). The CDR3 consists of 14 residues. Germline CDR1 is LNHDA and CDR2 is SQIVND (reference sequence). CDR3 DNA sequence: TGTGCCAGTAGTATAACCTCTGGGGCCAACGGCCTGACTTTC. It translates to CASSITSGANGLTF.

The chain has TRBV27 and TRBJ2-2; D remains ambiguous. The CDR3 runs 13 residues. CDR1 is MNHEY, CDR2 SMNVEV, per germline (reference sequence). V lost 3 bases to trimming and J lost 4 bases, with 6 bases between them. This chain's CDR3 is CASSFYSTGELFF. CDR3 bases: TGTGCCAGCAGTTTTTACTCCACCGGGGAGCTGTTTTTT.

In its sample, this clone was seen once. The chain employs TRBV5-4 and TRBJ2-5, with D perhaps matching TRBD1 (6 bases). This CDR3 is built from 15 residues. Germline assignment: CDR1 SGHNT and CDR2 YYREEE (reference sequence). V was trimmed by 4 bases and J by 1 base, leaving 14 bases between them. DNA of the CDR3: TGTGCCAGCAGCGAGGACTGGGGGCGCCAAGAGACCCAGTACTTC. This gives the protein CASSEDWGRQETQYF.